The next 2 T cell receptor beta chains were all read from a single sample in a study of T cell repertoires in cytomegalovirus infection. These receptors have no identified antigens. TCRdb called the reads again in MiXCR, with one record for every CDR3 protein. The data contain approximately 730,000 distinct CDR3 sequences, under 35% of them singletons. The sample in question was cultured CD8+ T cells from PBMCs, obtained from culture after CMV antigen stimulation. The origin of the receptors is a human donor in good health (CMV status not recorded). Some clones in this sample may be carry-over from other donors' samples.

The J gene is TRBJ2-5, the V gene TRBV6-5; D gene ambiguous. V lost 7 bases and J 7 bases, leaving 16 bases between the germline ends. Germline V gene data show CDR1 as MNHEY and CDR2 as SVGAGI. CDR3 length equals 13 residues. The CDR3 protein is CASTHDESGTQYF. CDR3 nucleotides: TGTGCCAGCACTCATGACGAGTCTGGGACCCAGTACTTC.

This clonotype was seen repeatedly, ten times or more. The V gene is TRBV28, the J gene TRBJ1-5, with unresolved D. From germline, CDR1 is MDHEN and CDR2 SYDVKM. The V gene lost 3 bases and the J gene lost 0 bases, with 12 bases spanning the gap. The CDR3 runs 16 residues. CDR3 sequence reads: CASSFSEAYSNQPQHF. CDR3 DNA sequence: TGTGCCAGCAGTTTCTCCGAAGCCTATAGCAATCAGCCCCAGCATTTT.